This T cell receptor (beta chain) was recorded in a study of cytomegalovirus exposure and HLA in healthy donors. PCR involved 60 Vbeta and 13 Jbeta primers. This table comes from immunoSEQ multiplex PCR, and its TCRdb copy is limited to in-frame clones, with some not included. Altogether roughly 120,000 clones are present, 70% to 75% being singletons, with the ten largest covering around 1.5%. The study's findings and limits: Prior analysis indicated that the majority of TCR beta V segments exhibited productivity approximately 87% or approximately 30% of the time.

Concerning this clone itself: What it binds is not known.

The germline V gene encodes CDR1 SQVTM and CDR2 ANQGSEA. V shed 0 bases and J shed 7 bases, with 7 bases lying between them. The length of the CDR3 is 12 residues. This chain links TRBV29-1 with TRBJ1-5; D ambiguous. This clonotype was obtained from a woman aged 18-29 years in good health and CMV-seronegative. Specimen: PBMCs. The CDR3 here is CSVEDPPQPQHF. CDR3 coding DNA: TGCAGCGTTGAAGATCCCCCACAGCCCCAGCATTTT.